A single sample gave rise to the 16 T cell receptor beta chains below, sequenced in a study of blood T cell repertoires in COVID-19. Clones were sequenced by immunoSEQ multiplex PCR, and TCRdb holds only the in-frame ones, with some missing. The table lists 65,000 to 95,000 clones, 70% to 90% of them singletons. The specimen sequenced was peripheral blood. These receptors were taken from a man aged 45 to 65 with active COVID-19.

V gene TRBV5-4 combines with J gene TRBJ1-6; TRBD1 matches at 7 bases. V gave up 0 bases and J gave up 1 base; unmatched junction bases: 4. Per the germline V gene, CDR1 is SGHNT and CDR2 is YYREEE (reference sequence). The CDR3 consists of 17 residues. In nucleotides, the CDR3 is TGTGCCAGCAGCTTGGGGGCAGGGGGGTCCTATAATTCACCCCTCCACTTT. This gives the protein CASSLGAGGSYNSPLHF. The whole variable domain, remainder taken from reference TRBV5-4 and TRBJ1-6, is ETGVTQSPTHLIKTRGQQVTLRCSSQSGHNTVSWYQQALGQGPQFIFQYYREEENGRGNFPPRFSGLQFPNYSSELNVNALELDDSALYLCASSLGAGGSYNSPLHFGNGTRLTVT.

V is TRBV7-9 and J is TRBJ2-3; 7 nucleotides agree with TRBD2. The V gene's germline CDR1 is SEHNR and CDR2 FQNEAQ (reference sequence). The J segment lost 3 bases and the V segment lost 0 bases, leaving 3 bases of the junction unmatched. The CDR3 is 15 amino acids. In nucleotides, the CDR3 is TGTGCCAGCAGCTTAGCAGCGGGGACTACAGATACGCAGTATTTT. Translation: CASSLAAGTTDTQYF.

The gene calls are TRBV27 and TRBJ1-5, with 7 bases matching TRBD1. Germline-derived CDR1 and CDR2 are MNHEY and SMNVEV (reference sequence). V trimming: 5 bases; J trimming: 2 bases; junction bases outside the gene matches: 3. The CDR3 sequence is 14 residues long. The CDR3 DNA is TGTGCCAGCAGTCTTACAGGGGGCAATCAGCCCCAGCATTTT. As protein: CASSLTGGNQPQHF.

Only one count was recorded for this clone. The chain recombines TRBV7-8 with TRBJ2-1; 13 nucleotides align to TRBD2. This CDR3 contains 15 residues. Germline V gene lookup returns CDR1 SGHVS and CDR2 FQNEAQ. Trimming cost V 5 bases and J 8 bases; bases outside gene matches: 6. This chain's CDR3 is CASSQGTSGDHEQFF. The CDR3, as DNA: TGTGCCAGCAGCCAGGGGACTAGCGGGGACCATGAGCAGTTCTTC.

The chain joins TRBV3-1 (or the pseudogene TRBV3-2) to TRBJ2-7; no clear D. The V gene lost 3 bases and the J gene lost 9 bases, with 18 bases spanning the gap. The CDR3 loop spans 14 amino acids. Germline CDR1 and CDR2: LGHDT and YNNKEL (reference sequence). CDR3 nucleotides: TGTGCCAGCAGCCAGGCCGTACGTCCAGGTGTGCAGTACTTC. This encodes CASSQAVRPGVQYF.

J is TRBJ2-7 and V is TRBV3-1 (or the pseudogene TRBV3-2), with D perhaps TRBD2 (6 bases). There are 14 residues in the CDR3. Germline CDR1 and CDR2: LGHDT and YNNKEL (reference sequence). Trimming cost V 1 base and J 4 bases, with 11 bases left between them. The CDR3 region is CASSQGQGGYEQYF. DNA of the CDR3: TGTGCCAGCAGCCAAGGGCAGGGAGGTTACGAGCAGTACTTC.

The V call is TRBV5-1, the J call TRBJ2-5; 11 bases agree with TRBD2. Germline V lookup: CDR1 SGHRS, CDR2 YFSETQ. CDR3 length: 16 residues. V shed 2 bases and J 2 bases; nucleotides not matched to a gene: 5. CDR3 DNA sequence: TGCGCCAGCAGCTTCTCACTAGCGGGGGTACAAGAGACCCAGTACTTC. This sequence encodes CASSFSLAGVQETQYF.

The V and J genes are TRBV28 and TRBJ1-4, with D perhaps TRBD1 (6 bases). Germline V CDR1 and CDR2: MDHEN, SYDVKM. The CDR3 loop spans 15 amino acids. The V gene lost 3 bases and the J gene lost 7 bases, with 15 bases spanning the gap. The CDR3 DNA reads TGTGCCAGCAGTTTTGGTGGGGGCACAGGTGAAAAACTGTTTTTT. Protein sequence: CASSFGGGTGEKLFF.

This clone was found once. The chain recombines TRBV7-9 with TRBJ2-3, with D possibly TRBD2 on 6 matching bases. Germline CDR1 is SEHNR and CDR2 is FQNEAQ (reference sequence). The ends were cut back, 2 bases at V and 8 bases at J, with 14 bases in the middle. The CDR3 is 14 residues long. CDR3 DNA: TGTGCCAGCAGCTTATCGGGATTGGGGGGTACGCAGTATTTT. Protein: CASSLSGLGGTQYF.

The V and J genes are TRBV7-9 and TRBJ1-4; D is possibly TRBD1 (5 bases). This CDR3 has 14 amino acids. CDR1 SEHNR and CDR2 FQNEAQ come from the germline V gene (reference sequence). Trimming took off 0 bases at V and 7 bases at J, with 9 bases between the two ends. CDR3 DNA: TGTGCCAGCAGCTTAGCGGGCGGGGGTGAAAAACTGTTTTTT. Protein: CASSLAGGGEKLFF.

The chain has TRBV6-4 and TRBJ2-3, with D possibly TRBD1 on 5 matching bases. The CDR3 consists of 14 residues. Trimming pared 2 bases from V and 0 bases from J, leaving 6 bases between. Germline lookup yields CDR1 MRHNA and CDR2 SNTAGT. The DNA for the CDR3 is TGTGCCAGCAGTGACGACAGTAGCACAGATACGCAGTATTTT. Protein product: CASSDDSSTDTQYF.

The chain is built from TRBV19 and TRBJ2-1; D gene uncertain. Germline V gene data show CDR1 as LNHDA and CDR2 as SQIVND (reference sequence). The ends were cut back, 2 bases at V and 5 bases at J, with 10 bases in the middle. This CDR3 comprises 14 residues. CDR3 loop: CASSIRSRDNEQFF. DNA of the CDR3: TGTGCCAGTAGTATACGATCCCGGGACAATGAGCAGTTCTTC.

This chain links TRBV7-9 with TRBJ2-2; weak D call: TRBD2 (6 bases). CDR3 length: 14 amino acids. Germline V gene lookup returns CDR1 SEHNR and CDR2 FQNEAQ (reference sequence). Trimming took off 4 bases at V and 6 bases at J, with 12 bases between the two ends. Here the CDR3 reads CASSSIGEAGELFF. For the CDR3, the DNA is TGTGCCAGCAGCTCTATAGGGGAGGCCGGGGAGCTGTTTTTT.

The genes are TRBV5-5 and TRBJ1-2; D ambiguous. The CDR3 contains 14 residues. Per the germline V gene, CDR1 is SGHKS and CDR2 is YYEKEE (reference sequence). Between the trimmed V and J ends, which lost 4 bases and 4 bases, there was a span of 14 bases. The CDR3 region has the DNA TGTGCCAGCAGCCCCGTTGACCCGGGCTATGGCTACACCTTC. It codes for CASSPVDPGYGYTF.

The CDR3 sequence: CAWGTGGTGANVLTF. DNA for the CDR3: TGTGCCTGGGGGACAGGGGGAACTGGGGCCAACGTCCTGACTTTC. The V call is TRBV30, the J call TRBJ2-6; the match to TRBD1 covers 11 bases. Germline V gene sequence: CDR1 GTSNPN, CDR2 SVGIG (reference sequence). The CDR3 length is 15 residues. V shed 5 bases and J 2 bases; nucleotides not matched to a gene: 2. Using reference TRBV30 and TRBJ2-6 for the parts outside the CDR3, the full variable domain is SQTIHQWPATLVQPVGSPLSLECTVEGTSNPNLYWYRQAAGRGLQLLFYSVGIGQISSEVPQNLSASRPQDRQFILSSKKLLLSDSGFYLCAWGTGGTGANVLTFGAGSRLTVL.

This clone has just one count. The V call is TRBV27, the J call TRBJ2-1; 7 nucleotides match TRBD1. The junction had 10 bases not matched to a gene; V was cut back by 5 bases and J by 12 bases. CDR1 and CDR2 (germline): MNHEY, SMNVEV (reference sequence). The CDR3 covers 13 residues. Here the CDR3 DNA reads TGTGCCAGCAGTCTCACGATGACAGGGACGCAGTTCTTC. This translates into CASSLTMTGTQFF.